Each of the 21 T cell receptor beta chains below was sequenced from the same sample in a study of identical twins. TCRdb ran MiXCR on the 5' RACE reads and lists one entry per CDR3 protein. The data contain 500,000 to 600,000 distinct CDR3 sequences, approximately 22% of them singletons. This sample was shared with a second study, whose subject was T cells expressing NK-cell markers.

The sample consisted of CD4+ T cells sorted from blood. The receptor set was obtained from a woman aged 18-29 years in good health.

This clonotype was recorded a few times. The V gene is TRBV20-1, the J gene TRBJ2-7, with TRBD2 identical over 7 bases. The CDR3 runs 14 residues. Germline V CDR1 and CDR2: DFQATT, SNEGSKA (reference sequence). V dropped 0 bases and J dropped 3; count of bases not matched to a gene: 5. CDR3 region: CSARDVSSGYEQYF. DNA for the CDR3: TGCAGTGCTAGAGATGTTTCTAGCGGCTACGAGCAGTACTTC.

This chain links TRBV2 with TRBJ2-7, with no clear D. The ends were cut back, 4 bases at V and 12 bases at J, with 16 bases in the middle. Germline CDR1 is SNHLY and CDR2 is FYNNEI. The CDR3 covers 12 residues. Here the CDR3 DNA reads TGTGCCAGCAGTGCAGGAGAAATGAGTGGGTACTTC. Translated, it gives CASSAGEMSGYF.

This clonotype has a handful of counts. The rearrangement uses TRBV29-1 and TRBJ2-5; 9 positions match TRBD1. V lost 1 base and J lost 5; bases outside the gene matches: 14. Germline loops: CDR1 SQVTM, CDR2 ANQGSEA. The CDR3 length is 17 residues. DNA for the CDR3: TGCAGCGTTGAAGCGCCCCCCGGGACAGGGATCTTCGAGACCCAGTACTTC. This encodes CSVEAPPGTGIFETQYF. Using reference TRBV29-1 and TRBJ2-5 for the parts outside the CDR3, the full variable domain is SAVISQKPSRDICQRGTSLTIQCQVDSQVTMMFWYRQQPGQSLTLIATANQGSEATYESGFVIDKFPISRPNLTFSTLTVSNMSPEDSSIYLCSVEAPPGTGIFETQYFGPGTRLLVL.

This clonotype was seen more than once but under ten times. This chain connects TRBV12-3 or TRBV12-4 to TRBJ2-2; D ambiguous. V was cut by 5 bases and J by 6 bases, with 13 bases left in between. This CDR3 is built from 14 residues. DNA of the CDR3: TGTGCCAGCAGTACCAAGGTCTCAGCCGGGGAGCTGTTTTTT. Translating gives CASSTKVSAGELFF.

This clonotype came up a few times. The chain has TRBV5-6 and TRBJ2-5; 7 positions match TRBD2. The CDR3 extends over 17 amino acids. Germline V gene data show CDR1 as SGHDT and CDR2 as YYEEEE. The V segment lost 0 bases and the J segment 7 bases; nucleotides outside the gene matches: 15. The CDR3 here is CASSLDLAGVMRVTQYF. For the CDR3, the DNA is TGTGCCAGCAGCTTGGATCTGGCGGGAGTAATGCGCGTGACCCAGTACTTC.

J is TRBJ1-1 and V is TRBV6-5, with 7 bases that match TRBD1. The junction had 0 bases not matched to a gene; V was cut back by 6 bases and J by 5 bases. Per the germline V gene, CDR1 is MNHEY and CDR2 is SVGAGI. This CDR3 region has 11 residues. CDR3 sequence: CASRQGTEAFF. The CDR3 DNA is TGTGCCAGCAGACAGGGGACTGAAGCTTTCTTT.

This clonotype turned up a few times. The chain recombines TRBV29-1 with TRBJ2-1; D uncertain. Trimming left V 7 bases short and J 7 bases short, with 14 bases between. CDR3 length: 12 amino acids. Per the germline V gene, CDR1 is SQVTM and CDR2 is ANQGSEA. The CDR3 here is CSAVWAQNEQFF. CDR3 DNA sequence: TGCAGCGCCGTCTGGGCCCAAAATGAGCAGTTCTTC.

The V gene is TRBV6-2 or TRBV6-3, the J gene TRBJ2-3; weak D call: TRBD2 (6 bases). The length of the CDR3 is 13 residues. With 6 bases removed from V and 4 bases from J, the gap between germline ends came to 11 bases. Germline CDR1 MNHEY, CDR2 SVGEGT. The CDR3 region is CASRGTVPDTQYF. The DNA of the CDR3 is TGTGCCAGCAGGGGGACTGTCCCAGATACGCAGTATTTT.

This clonotype appeared a few times. This sequence joins TRBV18 and TRBJ2-5; D is undetermined. Per the germline V gene, CDR1 is KGHSH and CDR2 is LQKENI. Trimming removed 0 bases from V and 0 bases from J, with 2 bases in between. The CDR3 totals 13 residues. CDR3: CASSPPHQETQYF. The DNA for the CDR3 is TGTGCCAGCTCACCACCGCACCAAGAGACCCAGTACTTC.

The chain is built from TRBV10-3 and TRBJ2-5; D may be TRBD2 (5 bases). Germline CDR1 is ENHRY and CDR2 is SYGVKD. Trimming left V 0 bases short and J 0 bases short, with 5 bases between. This CDR3 region has 14 residues. In DNA form, the CDR3 reads TGTGCCATCAGTGAGTCGGACTACCAAGAGACCCAGTACTTC. It specifies CAISESDYQETQYF.

Worth noting for this clonotype: This could be a read error, since a much larger clone is one nucleotide away. V and J are TRBV29-1 and TRBJ1-1; D is ambiguous. This CDR3 region has 13 residues. V was pared by 2 bases and J by 1 base, with 8 bases between. The germline V gene encodes CDR1 SQVTM and CDR2 ANQGSEA. This CDR3 reads CSVEFLENTEAFF. CDR3 in DNA: TGCAGCGTTGAATTTTTAGAGAACACTGAAGCTTTCTTT.

The rearrangement uses TRBV5-1 and TRBJ2-6; TRBD1 agrees at 12 bases. CDR1 SGHRS and CDR2 YFSETQ come from the germline V gene. The CDR3 has 16 residues. J gave up 3 bases and V 9 bases, and 7 bases lay outside the gene matches. CDR3 residues: CATSGTGGFGANVLTF. The CDR3 nucleotides read TGCGCCACCTCTGGGACAGGGGGCTTTGGGGCCAACGTCCTGACTTTC.

This clonotype was seen more than once but under ten times. The rearrangement joins TRBV7-9 to TRBJ2-7; possibly TRBD1 or TRBD2 for D (6 bases each). The CDR3 runs 15 residues. The V gene lost 6 bases and the J gene lost 0 bases, with 15 bases spanning the gap. Germline V lookup: CDR1 SEHNR, CDR2 FQNEAQ (reference sequence). This CDR3 is CASRLFEGGSYEQYF. DNA for the CDR3: TGTGCCAGCAGACTCTTCGAGGGGGGCTCCTACGAGCAGTACTTC. Full variable domain (rest looked up from reference TRBV7-9 and TRBJ2-7): DTGVSQNPRHKITKRGQNVTFRCDPISEHNRLYWYRQTLGQGPEFLTYFQNEAQLEKSRLLSDRFSAERPKGSFSTLEIQRTEQGDSAMYLCASRLFEGGSYEQYFGPGTRLTVT.

CDR3: CASSLARDVAETQYF. CDR3 in DNA: TGTGCCAGCAGCTTAGCGAGGGACGTAGCAGAGACCCAGTACTTC. The chain is built from TRBV7-9 and TRBJ2-5, with D perhaps assigned TRBD1 or TRBD2 (5 bases each). V shed 0 bases and J shed 4 bases, with 12 bases lying between them. The germline gives CDR1 SEHNR, CDR2 FQNEAQ (reference sequence). The CDR3 covers 15 residues. Looking up the rest from reference TRBV7-9 and TRBJ2-5 gives the full variable domain: DTGVSQNPRHKITKRGQNVTFRCDPISEHNRLYWYRQTLGQGPEFLTYFQNEAQLEKSRLLSDRFSAERPKGSFSTLEIQRTEQGDSAMYLCASSLARDVAETQYFGPGTRLLVL.

The chain links TRBV7-8 to TRBJ2-5; 8 nucleotides line up with TRBD1. V lost 5 bases, J lost 3 bases, and 5 bases stayed unmatched. Germline CDR1 is SGHVS and CDR2 is FQNEAQ. This CDR3 contains 14 residues. The CDR3, as DNA: TGTGCCAGCAGCATAGGACAGGGCGAAGAGACCCAGTACTTC. Its translation: CASSIGQGEETQYF.

This clonotype was seen ten or more times. This chain joins TRBV20-1 and TRBJ2-1, with TRBD2 matching 8 bases. The CDR3 has 14 amino acids. J was trimmed by 7 bases and V by 6 bases; bases with no gene match: 11. Germline CDR1 and CDR2: DFQATT and SNEGSKA (reference sequence). The CDR3 region is CSAAAGTSSNEQFF. The CDR3 region has the DNA TGCAGTGCCGCAGCCGGGACTAGTAGTAATGAGCAGTTCTTC.

This clonotype occurred a few times. The chain combines TRBV5-6 with TRBJ1-6, with 10 nucleotides matching TRBD1. CDR1 SGHDT and CDR2 YYEEEE come from the germline V gene. With 4 bases clipped from V and 9 bases from J, the junction kept 4 bases outside the gene matches. The CDR3 is 14 residues long. The CDR3 nucleotides read TGTGCCAGCAGCGTGGACAGGGGGATTTCACCCCTCCACTTT. This translates into CASSVDRGISPLHF.

Only a few counts were recorded for this clonotype. This CDR3 is CASSLYGTMNTEAFF. CDR3 bases: TGTGCCAGCAGTTTATACGGCACCATGAACACTGAAGCTTTCTTT. The V call is TRBV7-9, the J call TRBJ1-1, with unresolved D. V lost 6 bases and J lost 0, with 14 bases in between. The CDR3 consists of 15 residues. The V gene's germline CDR1 is SEHNR and CDR2 FQNEAQ (reference sequence).

The sample holds a few counts of this clonotype. The V and J genes are TRBV20-1 and TRBJ2-3; D might be TRBD2 (6 bases). There are 14 residues in the CDR3. Between the trimmed V and J ends, which lost 6 bases and 4 bases, there was a span of 17 bases. Germline CDR1 reads DFQATT; CDR2 reads SNEGSKA (reference sequence). CDR3 sequence reads: CSASLTGVADTQYF. The DNA for the CDR3 is TGCAGTGCATCCCTTACGGGGGTGGCAGATACGCAGTATTTT.

The rearrangement links TRBV10-1 to TRBJ2-2; 7 bases fit TRBD1. The CDR3 contains 15 residues. Germline V gene data show CDR1 as WNHNN and CDR2 as SYGVQD (reference sequence). V lost 5 bases to trimming and J lost 1 base; unmatched junction nucleotides: 4. CDR3 residues: CASSTGVLNTGELFF. For the CDR3, the DNA is TGCGCCAGCAGTACAGGGGTCCTGAACACCGGGGAGCTGTTTTTT.

The chain combines TRBV3-1 with TRBJ1-2; D is uncertain. This CDR3 is 12 amino acids long. Germline values: CDR1 LGHDT, CDR2 YNNKEL (reference sequence). V gave up 2 bases and J gave up 5 bases, with 6 bases separating them. CDR3 bases: TGTGCCAGCAGCCAACAGCAATATGGCTACACCTTC. Protein: CASSQQQYGYTF.